A single count supports the clone carrying this TCR beta chain. CDR1 and CDR2 (germline): SGDLS, YYNGEE. The length of the CDR3 is 14 residues. V dropped 5 bases and J dropped 5; count of bases not matched to a gene: 7. The sample belongs to a study of CD8+ T cells in alopecia areata. The authors extracted RNA and reverse transcribed it into cDNA as the sequencing template. Sequenced by immunoSEQ multiplex PCR; TCRdb stores in-frame clones only, minus some. This sample has roughly 150,000 clones; roughly 58% occur once, and the top ten carry approximately 34%. The V and J genes are TRBV9 and TRBJ1-1, with 9 bases fitting TRBD1. The material sequenced was CD8+ T cells sorted from blood. This clonotype was obtained from a human donor in good health. Here the CDR3 DNA reads TGTGCCAGCAGTGCAACAGGGGGCCGAACTGAAGCTTTCTTT. Translated: CASSATGGRTEAFF. Full variable domain (missing parts from reference TRBV9 and TRBJ1-1): DSGVTQTPKHLITATGQRVTLRCSPRSGDLSVYWYQQSLDQGLQFLIQYYNGEERAKGNILERFSAQQFPDLHSELNLSSLELGDSALYFCASSATGGRTEAFFGQGTRLTVV.